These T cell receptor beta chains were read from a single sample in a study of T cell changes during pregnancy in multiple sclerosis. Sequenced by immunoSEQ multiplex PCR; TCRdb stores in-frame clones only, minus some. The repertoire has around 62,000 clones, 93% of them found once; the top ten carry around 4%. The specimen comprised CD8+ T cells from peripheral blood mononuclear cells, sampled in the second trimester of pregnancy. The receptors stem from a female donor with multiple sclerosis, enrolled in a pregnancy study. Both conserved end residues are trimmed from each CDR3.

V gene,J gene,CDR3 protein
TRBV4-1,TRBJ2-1,ASSQDRPGQVYNEQF
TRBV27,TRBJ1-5,ASSSPSEAGQPQH
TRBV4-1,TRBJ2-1,ASSQETEPVYNEQF
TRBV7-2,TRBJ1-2,ASRPKDRSYYGYT
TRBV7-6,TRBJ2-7,ASSKGGNYEQY
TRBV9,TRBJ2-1,ASSERGASYNEQF
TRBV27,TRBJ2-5,ASSLRGYQETQY
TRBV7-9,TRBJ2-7,ASDSLGTSGKYEQY
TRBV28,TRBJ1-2,ASMTGDNYGYT
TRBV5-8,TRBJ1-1,ASSLTPGNTEAF
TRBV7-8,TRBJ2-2,ASKQGGTGELF
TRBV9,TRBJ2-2,ASSADSYTGELF
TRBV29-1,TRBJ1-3,SVVIRQGGGNTIY
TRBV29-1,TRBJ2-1,SVEGSGAYNEQF
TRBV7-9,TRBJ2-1,ASSQMGGGSDEQF
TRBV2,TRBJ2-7,ASRMDRALYEQY
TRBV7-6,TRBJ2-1,ASSPGGGLYNEQF
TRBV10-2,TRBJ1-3,ASSEPQDSGNTIY
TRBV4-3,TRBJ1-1,ASSQAGNTEAF
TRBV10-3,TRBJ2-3,AISEGPGGTDTQY